Listed below are T cell receptor beta chains from one sample, sequenced in a study of T-cell reconstitution after alpha-beta-depleted transplantation in children. TCRdb itself ran the PCR reads through MiXCR, one entry per CDR3 protein. The sample records about 610,000 distinct CDR3 sequences, 20% to 30% being singletons. Sequencing was performed on PBMCs, taken before TCRalphabeta/CD19-depleted stem cell transplant. The receptors were sampled from a boy under two years old with Wiskott-Aldrich syndrome, due to receive a stem cell transplant. The CDR3 runs from the conserved cysteine through the conserved F or W. The order of the fields is J gene, V gene, D gene, clone size, CDR3 length, CDR3 DNA, CDR3 protein. D genes are given only for firm matches. Clone size is stated in some rows and not others, as once, few, many or a class when expanded.

j_call: TRBJ2-2
v_call: TRBV12-3/TRBV12-4
d_call: -
clone_size: few
cdr3_length: 14
cdr3_nt: TGTGCCAGCAGTTTGGTGTCAGCGACCGGGGAGCTGTTTTTT
cdr3_aa: CASSLVSATGELFF

j_call: TRBJ2-3
v_call: TRBV5-1
d_call: TRBD2
clone_size: -
cdr3_length: 17
cdr3_nt: TGCGCCAGCAGCTTTGTTACACGACTAGCGGGAACAGATACGCAGTATTTT
cdr3_aa: CASSFVTRLAGTDTQYF

j_call: TRBJ1-1
v_call: TRBV6-1
d_call: -
clone_size: many
cdr3_length: 15
cdr3_nt: TGTGCCAGCAGTCAAAGGCAGGTTAGGGACACTGAAGCTTTCTTT
cdr3_aa: CASSQRQVRDTEAFF

j_call: TRBJ1-5
v_call: TRBV28
d_call: TRBD1
clone_size: -
cdr3_length: 16
cdr3_nt: TGTGCCAGCAGCTTACGGACCGGGACAGGGGCTCAGCCCCAGCATTTT
cdr3_aa: CASSLRTGTGAQPQHF

j_call: TRBJ2-3
v_call: TRBV29-1
d_call: TRBD2
clone_size: -
cdr3_length: 15
cdr3_nt: TGCAGCGTTGGTGCTAGCGGGAGGTGGGCAGATACGCAGTATTTT
cdr3_aa: CSVGASGRWADTQYF

j_call: TRBJ2-3
v_call: TRBV11-2
d_call: -
clone_size: few
cdr3_length: 15
cdr3_nt: TGTGCCAGCAGCTTAGTAGTCGCAGTGACAGATACGCAGTATTTT
cdr3_aa: CASSLVVAVTDTQYF

j_call: TRBJ2-1
v_call: TRBV5-8
d_call: TRBD2
clone_size: -
cdr3_length: 17
cdr3_nt: TGTGCCAGCAGCTACTCACTGACTAGCGGGAGCAACAATGAGCAGTTCTTC
cdr3_aa: CASSYSLTSGSNNEQFF

j_call: TRBJ2-5
v_call: TRBV12-3/TRBV12-4
d_call: TRBD1
clone_size: few
cdr3_length: 13
cdr3_nt: TGTGCCAGCAGTTTTGACAGGGTAGAGACCCAGTACTTC
cdr3_aa: CASSFDRVETQYF

j_call: TRBJ1-6
v_call: TRBV20-1
d_call: TRBD1
clone_size: -
cdr3_length: 15
cdr3_nt: TGCAGTGCTAGAACGGACAGGGAAAAGCGTTCACCCCTCCACTTT
cdr3_aa: CSARTDREKRSPLHF

j_call: TRBJ2-1
v_call: TRBV20-1
d_call: TRBD2
clone_size: many
cdr3_length: 17
cdr3_nt: TGCAGTGCTAATATACTAGCGCAGATGAGCTCCTACAATGAGCAGTTCTTC
cdr3_aa: CSANILAQMSSYNEQFF